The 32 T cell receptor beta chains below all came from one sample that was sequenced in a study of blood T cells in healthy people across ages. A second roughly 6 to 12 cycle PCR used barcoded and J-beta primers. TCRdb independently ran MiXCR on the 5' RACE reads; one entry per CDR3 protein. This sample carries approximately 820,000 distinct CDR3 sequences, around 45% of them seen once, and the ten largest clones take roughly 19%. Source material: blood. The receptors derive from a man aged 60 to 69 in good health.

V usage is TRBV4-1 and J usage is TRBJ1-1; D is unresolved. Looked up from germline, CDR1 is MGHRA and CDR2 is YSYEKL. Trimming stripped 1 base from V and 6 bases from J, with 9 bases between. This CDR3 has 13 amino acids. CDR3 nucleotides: TGCGCCAGCAGCCAAGGCGTCGGGGCTGAAGCTTTCTTT. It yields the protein CASSQGVGAEAFF.

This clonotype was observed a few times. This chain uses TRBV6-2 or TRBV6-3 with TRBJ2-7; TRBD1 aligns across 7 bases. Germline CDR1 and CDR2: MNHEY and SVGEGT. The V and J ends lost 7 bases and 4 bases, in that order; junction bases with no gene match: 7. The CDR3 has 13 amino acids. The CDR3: CASTDRVPYEQYF. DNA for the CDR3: TGTGCCAGCACCGACAGGGTTCCGTACGAGCAGTACTTC.

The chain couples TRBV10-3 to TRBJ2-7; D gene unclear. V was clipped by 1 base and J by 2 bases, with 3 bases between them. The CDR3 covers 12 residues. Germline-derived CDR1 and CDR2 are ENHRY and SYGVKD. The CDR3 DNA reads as TGTGCCATCAGTGAGTATACCTACGAGCAGTACTTC. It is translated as CAISEYTYEQYF.

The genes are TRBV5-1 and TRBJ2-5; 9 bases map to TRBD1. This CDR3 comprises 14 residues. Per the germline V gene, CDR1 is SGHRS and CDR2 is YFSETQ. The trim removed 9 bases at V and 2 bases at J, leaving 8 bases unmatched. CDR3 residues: CATSQGARQETQYF. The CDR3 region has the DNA TGCGCCACCTCACAGGGGGCGAGGCAAGAGACCCAGTACTTC.

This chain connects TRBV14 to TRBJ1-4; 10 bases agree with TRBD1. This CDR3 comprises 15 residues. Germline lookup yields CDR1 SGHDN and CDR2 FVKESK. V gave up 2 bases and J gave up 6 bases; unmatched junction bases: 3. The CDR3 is CASSQPGTGDEKLFF. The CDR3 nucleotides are TGTGCCAGCAGCCAACCTGGGACAGGGGATGAAAAACTGTTTTTT.

CDR3 nucleotide sequence: TGTGCCAGCAGTGAACTCGGACAGGGACAAGAGACCCAGTACTTC. It yields the protein CASSELGQGQETQYF. The genes are TRBV25-1 and TRBJ2-5; 8 nucleotides agree with TRBD1. The CDR3 totals 15 residues. With 2 bases clipped from V and 2 bases from J, the junction kept 4 bases outside the gene matches. Germline V CDR1 and CDR2: MGHDK, SYGVNS.

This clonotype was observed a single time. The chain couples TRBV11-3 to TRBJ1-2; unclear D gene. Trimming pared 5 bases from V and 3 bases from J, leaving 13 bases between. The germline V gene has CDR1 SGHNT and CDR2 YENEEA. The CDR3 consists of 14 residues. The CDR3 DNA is TGTGCCAGCAGCCGAAAATTGTCGGACTATGGCTACACCTTC. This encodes CASSRKLSDYGYTF.

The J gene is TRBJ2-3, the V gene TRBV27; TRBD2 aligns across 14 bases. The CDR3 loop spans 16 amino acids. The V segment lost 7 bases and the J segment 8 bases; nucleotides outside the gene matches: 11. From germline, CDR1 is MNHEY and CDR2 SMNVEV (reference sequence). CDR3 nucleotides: TGTGCCAGCAACGAGCGACTAGCGGGGGGGATTGGTACGCAGTATTTT. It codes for CASNERLAGGIGTQYF.

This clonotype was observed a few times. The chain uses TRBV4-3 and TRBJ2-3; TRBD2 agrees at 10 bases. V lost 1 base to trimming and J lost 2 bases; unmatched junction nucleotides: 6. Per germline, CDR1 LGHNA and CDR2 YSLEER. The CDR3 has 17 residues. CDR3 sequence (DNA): TGCGCCAGCAGCCAAGGGCTAGCGGGGGCCAACACAGATACGCAGTATTTT. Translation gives CASSQGLAGANTDTQYF.

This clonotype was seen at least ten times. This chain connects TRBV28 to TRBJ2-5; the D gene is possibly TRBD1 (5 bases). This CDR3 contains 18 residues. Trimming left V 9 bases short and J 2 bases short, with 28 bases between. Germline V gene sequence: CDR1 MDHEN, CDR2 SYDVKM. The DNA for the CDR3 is TGTGCCAGTGCTTGGTCAAGTAGTGGCAGGGCCTTTCAAGAGACCCAGTACTTC. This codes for CASAWSSSGRAFQETQYF.

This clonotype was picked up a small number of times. The CDR3 bases are TGTGCCATCAGTGAGTTGGGGATAAGAGGGACTTCTGGAAACACCATATATTTT. The encoded protein is CAISELGIRGTSGNTIYF. V and J are TRBV10-3 and TRBJ1-3; tentatively, D is TRBD1 (5 bases). The CDR3 sequence is 18 residues long. Looked up from germline, CDR1 is ENHRY and CDR2 is SYGVKD. Trimming took off 1 base at V and 1 base at J, with 17 bases between the two ends.

The CDR3 sequence: CATRLDRGSDEQYF. CDR3 bases: TGTGCCACCAGGTTAGACAGGGGGAGCGACGAGCAGTACTTC. The chain couples TRBV15 to TRBJ2-7, with 9 bases that match TRBD1. V shed 6 bases and J 5 bases; nucleotides not matched to a gene: 8. The CDR3 extends over 14 amino acids. The germline gives CDR1 LNHNV, CDR2 YYDKDF (reference sequence).

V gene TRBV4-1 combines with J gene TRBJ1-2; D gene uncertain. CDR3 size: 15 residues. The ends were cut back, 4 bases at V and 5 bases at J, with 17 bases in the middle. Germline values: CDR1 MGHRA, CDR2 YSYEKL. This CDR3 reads CASSLATSSKYGYTF. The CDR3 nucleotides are TGCGCCAGCAGCCTTGCGACGTCTTCCAAGTATGGCTACACCTTC.

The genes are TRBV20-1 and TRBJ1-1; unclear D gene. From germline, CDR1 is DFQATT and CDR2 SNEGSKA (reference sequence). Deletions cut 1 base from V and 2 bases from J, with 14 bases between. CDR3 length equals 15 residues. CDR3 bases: TGCAGTGCTAGAGGAGGAGGTGGGCCAAACACTGAAGCTTTCTTT. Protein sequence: CSARGGGGPNTEAFF.

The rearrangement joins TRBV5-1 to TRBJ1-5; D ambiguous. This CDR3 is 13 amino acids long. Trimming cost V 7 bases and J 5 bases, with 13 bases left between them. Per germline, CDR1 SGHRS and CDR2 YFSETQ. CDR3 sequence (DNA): TGCGCCAGCTCAGAACAGACCGATCAGCCCCAGCATTTT. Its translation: CASSEQTDQPQHF. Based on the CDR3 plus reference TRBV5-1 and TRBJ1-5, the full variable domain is KAGVTQTPRYLIKTRGQQVTLSCSPISGHRSVSWYQQTPGQGLQFLFEYFSETQRNKGNFPGRFSGRQFSNSRSEMNVSTLELGDSALYLCASSEQTDQPQHFGDGTRLSIL.

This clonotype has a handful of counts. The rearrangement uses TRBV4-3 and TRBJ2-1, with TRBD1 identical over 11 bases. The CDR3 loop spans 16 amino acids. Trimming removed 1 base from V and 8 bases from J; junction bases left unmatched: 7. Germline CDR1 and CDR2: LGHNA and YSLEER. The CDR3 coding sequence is TGCGCCAGCAGCCAAGGACCGGGACAGGGGGAAGATGAGCAGTTCTTC. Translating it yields CASSQGPGQGEDEQFF.

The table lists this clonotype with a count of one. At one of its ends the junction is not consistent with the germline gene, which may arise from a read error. In DNA, the CDR3 is TGTGCCAGCAGTTACGGGGGATTCAGCTCCTATAATTCACCCCCCCACTTT. Encoded protein: CASSYGGFSSYNSPPHF. This chain connects TRBV6-6 to TRBJ1-6; tentative D call: TRBD1 (5 bases). Germline CDR1 and CDR2: MNHNY and SVGAGI (reference sequence). The CDR3 is 17 amino acids.

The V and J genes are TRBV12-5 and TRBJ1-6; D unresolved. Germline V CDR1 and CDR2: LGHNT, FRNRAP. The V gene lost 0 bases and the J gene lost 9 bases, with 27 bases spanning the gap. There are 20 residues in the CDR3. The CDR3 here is CASGLVPSGDLIAMGSPLHF. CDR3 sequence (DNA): TGTGCTAGTGGTTTGGTACCCTCGGGTGATCTAATCGCGATGGGTTCACCCCTCCACTTT.

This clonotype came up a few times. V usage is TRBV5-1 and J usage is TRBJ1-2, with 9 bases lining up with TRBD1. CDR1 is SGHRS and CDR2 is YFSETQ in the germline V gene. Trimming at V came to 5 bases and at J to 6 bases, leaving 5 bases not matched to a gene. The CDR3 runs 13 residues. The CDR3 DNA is TGCGCCAGCAGACAAGGGACAGGGAATGGCTACACCTTC. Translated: CASRQGTGNGYTF.

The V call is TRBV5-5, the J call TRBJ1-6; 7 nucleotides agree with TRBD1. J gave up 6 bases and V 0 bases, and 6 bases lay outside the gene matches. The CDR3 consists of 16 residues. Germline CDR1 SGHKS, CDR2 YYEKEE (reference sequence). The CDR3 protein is CASSLEKGAGNSPLHF. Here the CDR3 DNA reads TGTGCCAGCAGCTTGGAAAAGGGGGCAGGTAATTCACCCCTCCACTTT.

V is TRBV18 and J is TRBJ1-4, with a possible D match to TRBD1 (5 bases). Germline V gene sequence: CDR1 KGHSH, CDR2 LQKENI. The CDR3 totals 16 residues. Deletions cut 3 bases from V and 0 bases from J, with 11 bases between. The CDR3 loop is CASSPQGKATNEKLFF. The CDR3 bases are TGTGCCAGCTCACCGCAGGGAAAGGCAACTAATGAAAAACTGTTTTTT.

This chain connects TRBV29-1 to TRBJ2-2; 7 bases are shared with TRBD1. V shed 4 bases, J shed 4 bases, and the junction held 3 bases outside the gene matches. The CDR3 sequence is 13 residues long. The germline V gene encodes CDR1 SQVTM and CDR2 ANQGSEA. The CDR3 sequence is CSVGQGITGELFF. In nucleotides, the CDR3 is TGCAGCGTTGGACAGGGAATCACCGGGGAGCTGTTTTTT.

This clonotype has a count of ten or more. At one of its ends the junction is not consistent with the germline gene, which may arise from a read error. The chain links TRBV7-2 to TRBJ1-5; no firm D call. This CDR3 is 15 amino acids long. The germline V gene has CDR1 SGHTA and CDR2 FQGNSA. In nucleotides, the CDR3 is TGTGCCAGCAGCACAGACCGGAATAGCTATCAGCCCCAGCATTTT. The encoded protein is CASSTDRNSYQPQHF.

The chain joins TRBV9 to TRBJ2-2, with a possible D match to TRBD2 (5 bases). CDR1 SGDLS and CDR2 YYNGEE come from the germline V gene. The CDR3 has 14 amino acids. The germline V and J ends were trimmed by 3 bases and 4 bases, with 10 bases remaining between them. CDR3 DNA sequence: TGTGCCAGCAGCGGACTATTTGGCACCGGGGAGCTGTTTTTT. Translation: CASSGLFGTGELFF.

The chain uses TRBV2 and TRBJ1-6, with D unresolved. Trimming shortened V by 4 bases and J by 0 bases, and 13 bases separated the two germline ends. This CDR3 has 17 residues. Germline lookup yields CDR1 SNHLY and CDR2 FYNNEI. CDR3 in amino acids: CASSADGGNSYNSPLHF. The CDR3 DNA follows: TGTGCCAGCAGTGCAGACGGAGGCAACTCCTATAATTCACCCCTCCACTTT. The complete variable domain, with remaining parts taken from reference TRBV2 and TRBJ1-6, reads EPEVTQTPSHQVTQMGQEVILRCVPISNHLYFYWYRQILGQKVEFLVSFYNNEISEKSEIFDDQFSVERPDGSNFTLKIRSTKLEDSAMYFCASSADGGNSYNSPLHFGNGTRLTVT.

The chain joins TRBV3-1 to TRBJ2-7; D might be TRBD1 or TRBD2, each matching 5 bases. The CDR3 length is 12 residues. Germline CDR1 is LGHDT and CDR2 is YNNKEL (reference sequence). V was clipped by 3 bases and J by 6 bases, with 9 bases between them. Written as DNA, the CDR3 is TGTGCCAGCAGCCATGGGGGATCCGAGCAGTACTTC. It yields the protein CASSHGGSEQYF.

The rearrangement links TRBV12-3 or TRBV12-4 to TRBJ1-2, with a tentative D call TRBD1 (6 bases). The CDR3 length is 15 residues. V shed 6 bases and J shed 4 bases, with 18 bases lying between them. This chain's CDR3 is CASSTEAGGGYGYTF. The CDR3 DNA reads TGTGCCAGCAGCACAGAGGCAGGAGGGGGCTATGGCTACACCTTC.

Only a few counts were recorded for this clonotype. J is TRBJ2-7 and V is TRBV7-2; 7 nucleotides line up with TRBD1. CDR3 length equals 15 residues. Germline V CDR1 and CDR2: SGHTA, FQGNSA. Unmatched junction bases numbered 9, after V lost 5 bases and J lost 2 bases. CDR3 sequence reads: CASSPEGGQTYEQYF. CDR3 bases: TGTGCCAGCAGCCCCGAAGGGGGACAGACCTACGAGCAGTACTTC.

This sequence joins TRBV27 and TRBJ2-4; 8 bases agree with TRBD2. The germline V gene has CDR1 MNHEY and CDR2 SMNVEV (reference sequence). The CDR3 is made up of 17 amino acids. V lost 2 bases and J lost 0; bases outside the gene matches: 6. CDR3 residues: CASSLVGLDLAKNIQYF. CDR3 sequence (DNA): TGTGCCAGCAGTTTAGTGGGACTAGACCTAGCCAAAAACATTCAGTACTTC.

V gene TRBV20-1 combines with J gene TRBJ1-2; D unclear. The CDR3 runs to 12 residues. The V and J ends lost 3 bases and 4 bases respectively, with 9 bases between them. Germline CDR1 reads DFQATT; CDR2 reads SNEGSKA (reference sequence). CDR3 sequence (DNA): TGCAGTGCTAGCATTCAGCTCTATGGCTACACCTTC. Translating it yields CSASIQLYGYTF.

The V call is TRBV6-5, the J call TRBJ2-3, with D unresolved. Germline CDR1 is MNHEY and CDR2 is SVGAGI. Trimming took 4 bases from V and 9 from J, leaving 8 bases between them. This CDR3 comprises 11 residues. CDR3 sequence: CASSSGRTQYF. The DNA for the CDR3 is TGTGCCAGCAGTTCCGGGCGGACGCAGTATTTT.

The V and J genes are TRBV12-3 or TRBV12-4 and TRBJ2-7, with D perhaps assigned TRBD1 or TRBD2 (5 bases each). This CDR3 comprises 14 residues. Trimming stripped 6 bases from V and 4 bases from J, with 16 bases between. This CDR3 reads CASSSGGGGYEQYF. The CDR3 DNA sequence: TGTGCCAGCAGCTCCGGTGGGGGTGGGTACGAGCAGTACTTC.